These 28 T cell receptor beta chains were sequenced from one sample in a study of cytomegalovirus exposure and HLA in healthy donors. Clones were read by immunoSEQ multiplex PCR, and TCRdb kept only the in-frame ones, dropping some. The sample records under 150,000 clones, just over 85% being singletons. Sequenced input: PBMCs. Every receptor here comes from a young woman in good health and CMV-seropositive.

V usage is TRBV6-6 and J usage is TRBJ2-1, with 10 nucleotides matching TRBD2. Germline lookup yields CDR1 MNHNY and CDR2 SVGAGI (reference sequence). The CDR3 spans 14 residues. The V and J ends lost 6 bases and 6 bases, in that order; junction bases with no gene match: 5. CDR3 coding DNA: TGTGCCAGCAGAGCACGGACTAGCGGCAATGAGCAGTTCTTC. It yields the protein CASRARTSGNEQFF.

The rearrangement joins TRBV13 to TRBJ2-7; 7 bases align to TRBD2. The CDR3 length is 15 residues. Trimming took 0 bases from V and 5 from J; bases not matched to a gene: 7. Germline CDR1 PRHDT, CDR2 FYEKMQ (reference sequence). This CDR3 reads CASSLGAGAGHEQYF. Here the CDR3 DNA reads TGTGCCAGCAGCTTAGGGGCGGGAGCGGGTCACGAGCAGTACTTC.

The chain has TRBV2 and TRBJ1-2; TRBD1 matches 7 bases. The CDR3 loop spans 14 amino acids. Germline V gene lookup returns CDR1 SNHLY and CDR2 FYNNEI. The V gene end was trimmed by 4 bases and the J gene end by 4 bases; junction bases not matched to a gene: 6. In nucleotides, the CDR3 is TGTGCCAGCAGTGGACAGGGAGGTAGCTATGGCTACACCTTC. The encoded protein is CASSGQGGSYGYTF.

This chain links TRBV28 with TRBJ1-2; TRBD1 agrees at 9 bases. CDR3 length: 17 residues. From germline, CDR1 is MDHEN and CDR2 SYDVKM. V was clipped by 2 bases and J by 3 bases; unmatched bases: 10. Here the CDR3 reads CASSLTGQGIFDYGYTF. The CDR3 region has the DNA TGTGCCAGCAGTTTAACGGGACAGGGTATATTCGACTATGGCTACACCTTC.

This clone was seen once. The chain joins TRBV28 to TRBJ2-6, with D maybe TRBD2 (6 bases). The CDR3 runs 18 residues. Germline loops: CDR1 MDHEN, CDR2 SYDVKM. V dropped 6 bases and J dropped 0 bases, with 18 bases sitting between them. The DNA of the CDR3 is TGTGCCAGCAGAGACTCCGGGACTGAGACCTCTGGGGCCAACGTCCTGACTTTC. Its translation: CASRDSGTETSGANVLTF. Filled out from reference TRBV28 and TRBJ2-6, the complete variable domain reads DVKVTQSSRYLVKRTGEKVFLECVQDMDHENMFWYRQDPGLGLRLIYFSYDVKMKEKGDIPEGYSVSREKKERFSLILESASTNQTSMYLCASRDSGTETSGANVLTFGAGSRLTVL.

The rearrangement uses TRBV14 and TRBJ1-3; D is ambiguous. V lost 1 base to trimming and J lost 0 bases, with 7 bases between them. CDR1 and CDR2 (germline): SGHDN, FVKESK. CDR3 size: 15 residues. CDR3 DNA sequence: TGTGCCAGCAGCCAAGGACTGCCCTCTGGAAACACCATATATTTT. Translated, it gives CASSQGLPSGNTIYF. Together with reference TRBV14 and TRBJ1-3, the CDR3 gives the full variable domain: EAGVTQFPSHSVIEKGQTVTLRCDPISGHDNLYWYRRVMGKEIKFLLHFVKESKQDESGMPNNRFLAERTGGTYSTLKVQPAELEDSGVYFCASSQGLPSGNTIYFGEGSWLTVV.

This clone occurred a few times. The chain is built from TRBV6-6 and TRBJ1-5; possible D gene TRBD1, 6 bases. CDR1 is MNHNY and CDR2 is SVGAGI in the germline V gene (reference sequence). CDR3 length: 13 amino acids. V dropped 5 bases and J dropped 3 bases, with 8 bases sitting between them. Here the CDR3 DNA reads TGTGCCAGCAGTACGGGACACAATCAGCCCCAGCATTTT. Protein: CASSTGHNQPQHF.

The chain recombines TRBV18 with TRBJ2-2; maybe TRBD1 (6 bases). This CDR3 spans 14 amino acids. Trimming shortened V by 9 bases and J by 1 base, and 12 bases separated the two germline ends. CDR1 and CDR2 (germline): KGHSH, LQKENI. CDR3 amino acids: CASRNRENTGELFF. DNA for the CDR3: TGTGCCAGTCGCAACAGGGAGAACACCGGGGAGCTGTTTTTT.

The chain links TRBV29-1 to TRBJ1-1; no reliable D call. This CDR3 is built from 14 residues. Trimming took off 5 bases at V and 0 bases at J, with 13 bases between the two ends. Germline values: CDR1 SQVTM, CDR2 ANQGSEA. CDR3 coding DNA: TGCAGCGTTCTTCCGGAGGGTCTGAACACTGAAGCTTTCTTT. Translation gives CSVLPEGLNTEAFF.

This clone occurred a few times. This sequence joins TRBV5-6 and TRBJ2-3, with TRBD2 identical over 11 bases. From germline, CDR1 is SGHDT and CDR2 YYEEEE. V dropped 4 bases and J dropped 5; count of bases not matched to a gene: 6. The CDR3 spans 15 residues. The CDR3 loop reads CASSETSGEIDTQYF. The DNA of the CDR3 is TGTGCCAGCAGCGAGACTAGCGGGGAGATAGATACGCAGTATTTT.

A remark on this clone: Other DNA sequences in the same sample also yield this CDR3. The V call is TRBV4-1, the J call TRBJ1-5; 10 bases line up with TRBD1. Losses at the gene ends were 1 base for V and 6 bases for J; bases not matched to a gene: 3. This CDR3 region has 15 residues. Germline lookup yields CDR1 MGHRA and CDR2 YSYEKL. The CDR3 region has the DNA TGCGCCAGCAGCCAAGGACAGGGGGCTGGTCAGCCCCAGCATTTT. Amino acids: CASSQGQGAGQPQHF.

This chain joins TRBV28 and TRBJ2-7; 7 bases align to TRBD1. The ends lost 6 bases at V and 4 bases at J; junction bases unmatched: 18. This CDR3 has 17 residues. Germline CDR1 reads MDHEN; CDR2 reads SYDVKM. The CDR3 DNA reads TGTGCCAGCAGCCCAACCCCCCGACAGGGAGTGGGTTACGAGCAGTACTTC. This encodes CASSPTPRQGVGYEQYF.

The chain recombines TRBV7-2 with TRBJ2-2; tentatively, D is TRBD2 (6 bases). This CDR3 comprises 16 residues. Trimming removed 5 bases from V and 1 base from J, with 14 bases in between. Looked up from germline, CDR1 is SGHTA and CDR2 is FQGNSA. For the CDR3, the DNA is TGTGCCAGCAGCCGAAGCGGGCTCTTGAACACCGGGGAGCTGTTTTTT. This translates into CASSRSGLLNTGELFF. The full variable domain, completed using reference TRBV7-2 and TRBJ2-2, is GAGVSQSPSNKVTEKGKDVELRCDPISGHTALYWYRQSLGQGLEFLIYFQGNSAPDKSGLPSDRFSAERTGGSVSTLTIQRTQQEDSAVYLCASSRSGLLNTGELFFGEGSRLTVL.

The chain links TRBV7-9 to TRBJ2-7; D may be TRBD2 (6 bases). From germline, CDR1 is SEHNR and CDR2 FQNEAQ (reference sequence). CDR3 size: 15 residues. Trimming left V 4 bases short and J 1 base short, with 14 bases between. This CDR3 reads CASSYVGGISYEQYF. The CDR3 DNA reads TGTGCCAGCAGCTATGTGGGGGGAATTTCCTACGAGCAGTACTTC.

The chain has TRBV19 and TRBJ1-1; 10 bases line up with TRBD1. Per the germline V gene, CDR1 is LNHDA and CDR2 is SQIVND (reference sequence). The CDR3 is made up of 17 amino acids. The V and J ends lost 5 bases and 4 bases, in that order; junction bases with no gene match: 13. CDR3 in amino acids: CASSSLPGQGKSTEAFF. DNA for the CDR3: TGTGCCAGTAGTTCGCTTCCGGGACAGGGGAAAAGCACTGAAGCTTTCTTT.

V and J are TRBV6-4 and TRBJ1-1, with D tentatively TRBD1 (5 bases). The CDR3 is made up of 13 amino acids. V lost 11 bases, J lost 6 bases, and 19 bases lay in between. CDR1 and CDR2 from the germline V gene are MRHNA and SNTAGT. CDR3 amino acids: CAAVFAGPPEAFF. DNA for the CDR3: TGTGCCGCCGTATTCGCGGGGCCACCTGAAGCTTTCTTT.

This clone has just one count. The chain combines TRBV2 with TRBJ2-2; 8 bases line up with TRBD2. Looked up from germline, CDR1 is SNHLY and CDR2 is FYNNEI. V lost 7 bases, J lost 5 bases, and 9 bases stayed unmatched. This CDR3 comprises 15 residues. As DNA, the CDR3 is TGTGCCAGCAAGAAAGGGCGGGGGGCGACCGGGGAGCTGTTTTTT. The encoded protein is CASKKGRGATGELFF. Complete variable domain (other parts from reference TRBV2 and TRBJ2-2): EPEVTQTPSHQVTQMGQEVILRCVPISNHLYFYWYRQILGQKVEFLVSFYNNEISEKSEIFDDQFSVERPDGSNFTLKIRSTKLEDSAMYFCASKKGRGATGELFFGEGSRLTVL.

This chain joins TRBV30 and TRBJ2-7, with TRBD2 matching over 14 bases. The CDR3 has 20 residues. The V segment lost 3 bases and the J segment 0 bases; nucleotides outside the gene matches: 16. Looked up from germline, CDR1 is GTSNPN and CDR2 is SVGIG (reference sequence). CDR3 sequence: CAWRSAPRTSGGPLSYEQYF. For the CDR3, the DNA is TGTGCCTGGAGGTCCGCACCTCGGACTAGCGGGGGGCCGCTCTCCTACGAGCAGTACTTC.

The chain combines TRBV13 with TRBJ2-3, with 7 nucleotides matching TRBD1. Germline V gene sequence: CDR1 PRHDT, CDR2 FYEKMQ (reference sequence). J gave up 0 bases and V 3 bases, and 18 bases lay outside the gene matches. This CDR3 has 20 amino acids. This CDR3 is CASSFYSDREWGASTDTQYF. CDR3 bases: TGTGCCAGCAGCTTCTATAGCGACAGGGAGTGGGGTGCTAGCACAGATACGCAGTATTTT.

This chain connects TRBV7-9 to TRBJ2-7; 7 nucleotides match TRBD1. The CDR3 runs to 14 residues. The germline gives CDR1 SEHNR, CDR2 FQNEAQ (reference sequence). V was clipped by 6 bases and J by 5 bases; unmatched bases: 10. The CDR3 DNA reads as TGTGCCAGCAGTCGACAGGGAGCACCGAACGAGCAGTACTTC. Amino acid sequence: CASSRQGAPNEQYF.

This chain uses TRBV7-3 with TRBJ2-1; 8 positions match TRBD2. The CDR3 extends over 16 amino acids. Germline loops: CDR1 SGHTA, CDR2 FQGTGA. Trimming removed 0 bases from V and 6 bases from J; junction bases left unmatched: 7. The chain's CDR3 is CASSLTREGRFNEQFF. The CDR3 nucleotides read TGTGCCAGCAGCTTAACACGGGAGGGCCGTTTCAATGAGCAGTTCTTC.

The chain is built from TRBV30 and TRBJ2-2; 9 bases are a match to TRBD1. CDR1 GTSNPN and CDR2 SVGIG come from the germline V gene (reference sequence). The length of the CDR3 is 13 residues. V shed 1 base, J shed 6 bases, and the junction held 0 bases outside the gene matches. The CDR3 spells CAWSDRGPGELFF. The CDR3 coding sequence is TGTGCCTGGAGTGACAGGGGGCCCGGGGAGCTGTTTTTT.

The table lists this clone with a count of one. The chain joins TRBV6-1 to TRBJ2-1, with D possibly matching TRBD2 (6 bases). The germline V and J ends were trimmed by 10 bases and 5 bases, with 15 bases remaining between them. CDR1 and CDR2 from the germline V gene are MNHNS and SASEGT. This CDR3 has 13 residues. The CDR3 is CATERWGDNEQFF. The CDR3 DNA reads TGTGCCACCGAGCGTTGGGGGGACAATGAGCAGTTCTTC.

The chain uses TRBV7-2 and TRBJ1-2, with no clear D. The CDR3 extends over 13 amino acids. The V and J ends lost 2 bases and 4 bases respectively, with 8 bases between them. Germline V gives CDR1 SGHTA, CDR2 FQGNSA. The CDR3 DNA reads as TGTGCCAGCAGCTTATCGGGGATCTATGGCTACACCTTC. It is translated as CASSLSGIYGYTF.

This rearrangement joins TRBV4-1 to TRBJ2-1; 8 bases match TRBD2. V lost 1 base, J lost 2 bases, and 4 bases stayed unmatched. This CDR3 is built from 16 residues. The germline CDR1 and CDR2 sequences are MGHRA and YSYEKL. The CDR3: CASSQGSGSTYNEQFF. The CDR3 coding sequence is TGCGCCAGCAGCCAAGGAAGCGGGAGCACCTACAATGAGCAGTTCTTC.

The CDR3 region is CASSRTGTGVYEQYF. The CDR3 DNA follows: TGTGCCAGCAGCCGCACCGGGACAGGGGTCTACGAGCAGTACTTC. This chain connects TRBV11-2 to TRBJ2-7, with 10 bases matching TRBD1. The V segment lost 5 bases and the J segment 3 bases; nucleotides outside the gene matches: 7. There are 15 residues in the CDR3. The V gene's germline CDR1 is SGHAT and CDR2 FQNNGV.

The J gene is TRBJ1-2, the V gene TRBV28; tentatively, D is TRBD1 (5 bases). CDR1 and CDR2 from the germline V gene are MDHEN and SYDVKM. Deletions cut 7 bases from V and 1 base from J, with 13 bases between. CDR3 length equals 14 residues. The CDR3 coding sequence is TGTGCCAGCAAGGAGGGGACCCTTAACTATGGCTACACCTTC. Protein: CASKEGTLNYGYTF.

In this sample, this clone turned up once. J is TRBJ1-1 and V is TRBV15, with 7 positions matching TRBD1. The trim removed 4 bases at V and 6 bases at J, leaving 8 bases unmatched. The CDR3 totals 14 residues. Germline CDR1 and CDR2: LNHNV and YYDKDF (reference sequence). The CDR3 region is CATSTKQGFAEAFF. CDR3 nucleotide sequence: TGTGCCACCAGCACTAAACAGGGGTTCGCTGAAGCTTTCTTT.